The T cell receptor (beta chain) described here comes from a study of PD-1 blockade in mismatch repair-deficient tumors. Some clones are missing from TCRdb's copy, which holds only in-frame ones; the method was immunoSEQ multiplex PCR. This table holds 38,000 or so clones, around 83% found once. Trimming cost V 2 bases and J 6 bases, with 24 bases left between them. This CDR3 is built from 18 residues. Germline assignment: CDR1 SGHRS and CDR2 YFSETQ. This receptor was obtained from an adult with mismatch repair-deficient cancer. The rearrangement uses TRBV5-1 and TRBJ2-1; D gene unclear. Material: peripheral blood, obtained roughly 76 weeks after starting pembrolizumab. CDR3 amino acids: CASSLMGSVAFSFNEQFF. CDR3 bases: TGCGCCAGCAGCTTAATGGGTTCGGTAGCATTCAGTTTCAATGAGCAGTTCTTC.